This T cell receptor beta chain was identified in a study of OX40 agonist ivuxolimab in advanced cancers. V was cut by 0 bases and J by 8 bases, with 18 bases left in between. There are 16 residues in the CDR3. Germline values: CDR1 SGDLS, CDR2 YYNGEE. About this clone: Its antigen is not identified.

Whole-study results and caveats: A proportion of nonresponders additionally exhibited low normalized T-cell clonal expansion.

Assay: immunoSEQ multiplex PCR; the TCRdb copy retains only in-frame clones and omits some. The sample carries fewer than 80,000 clones, over 75% recorded once. This receptor was identified in an adult with an advanced solid tumor such as melanoma, head and neck, liver or kidney cancer. V usage is TRBV9 and J usage is TRBJ2-1; tentatively, D is TRBD2 (5 bases). Sequences were derived from CD4+ or CD8+ T cells sorted from blood, sampled in a trial of the OX40 agonist ivuxolimab. The CDR3 bases are TGTGCCAGCAGCGTAGCTGAGGTAGGGCTAGCCGATGAGCAGTTCTTC. Translating gives CASSVAEVGLADEQFF.